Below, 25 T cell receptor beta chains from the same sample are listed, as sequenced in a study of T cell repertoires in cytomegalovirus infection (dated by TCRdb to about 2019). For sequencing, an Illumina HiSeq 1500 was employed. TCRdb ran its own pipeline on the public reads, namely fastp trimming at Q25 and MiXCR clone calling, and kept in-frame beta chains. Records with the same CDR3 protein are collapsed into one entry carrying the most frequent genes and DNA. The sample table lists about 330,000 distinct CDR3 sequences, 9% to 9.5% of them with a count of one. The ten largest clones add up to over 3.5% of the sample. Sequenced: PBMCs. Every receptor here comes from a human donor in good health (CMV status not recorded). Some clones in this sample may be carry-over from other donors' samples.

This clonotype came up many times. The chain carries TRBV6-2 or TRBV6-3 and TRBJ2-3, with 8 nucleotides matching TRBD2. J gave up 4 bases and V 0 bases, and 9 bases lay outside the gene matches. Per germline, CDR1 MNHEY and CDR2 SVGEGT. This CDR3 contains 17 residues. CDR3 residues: CASSYSTLAGFADTQYF. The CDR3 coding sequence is TGTGCCAGCAGTTACTCGACCTTAGCGGGATTCGCAGATACGCAGTATTTT.

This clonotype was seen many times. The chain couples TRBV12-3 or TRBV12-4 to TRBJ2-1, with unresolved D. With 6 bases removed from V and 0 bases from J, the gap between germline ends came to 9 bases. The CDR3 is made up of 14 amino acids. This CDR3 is CASSPPGSYNEQFF. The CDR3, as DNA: TGTGCCAGCAGCCCTCCGGGCTCCTACAATGAGCAGTTCTTC.

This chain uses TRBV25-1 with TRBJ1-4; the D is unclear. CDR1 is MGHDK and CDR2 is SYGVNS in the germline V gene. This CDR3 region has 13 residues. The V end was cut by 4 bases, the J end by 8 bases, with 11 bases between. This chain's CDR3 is CASSARGQEKLFF. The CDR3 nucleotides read TGTGCCAGCAGTGCTAGAGGGCAGGAAAAACTGTTTTTT.

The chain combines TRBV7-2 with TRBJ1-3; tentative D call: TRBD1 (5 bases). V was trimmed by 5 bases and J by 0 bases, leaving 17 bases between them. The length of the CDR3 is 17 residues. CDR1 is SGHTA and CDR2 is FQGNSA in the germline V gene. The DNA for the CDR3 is TGTGCCAGCAGCAACCGAGGTGGCAGGGTCTCTGGAAACACCATATATTTT. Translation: CASSNRGGRVSGNTIYF.

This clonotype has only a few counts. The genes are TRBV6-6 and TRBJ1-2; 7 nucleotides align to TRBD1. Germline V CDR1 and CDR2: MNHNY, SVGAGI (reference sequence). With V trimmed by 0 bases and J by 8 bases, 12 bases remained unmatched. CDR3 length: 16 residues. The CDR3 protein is CASSYSRQGSQSGYTF. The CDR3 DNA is TGTGCCAGCAGTTACTCCCGACAGGGTAGCCAGTCGGGCTACACCTTC.

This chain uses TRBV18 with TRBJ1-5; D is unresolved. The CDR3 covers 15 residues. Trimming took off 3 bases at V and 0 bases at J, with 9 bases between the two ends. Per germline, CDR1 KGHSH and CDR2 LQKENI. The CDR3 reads CASSPLEHSNQPQHF. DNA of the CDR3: TGTGCCAGCTCACCGTTAGAGCATAGCAATCAGCCCCAGCATTTT.

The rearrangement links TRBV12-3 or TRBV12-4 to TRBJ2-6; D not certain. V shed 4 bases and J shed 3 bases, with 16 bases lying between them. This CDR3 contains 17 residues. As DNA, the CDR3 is TGTGCCAGCAGTTGGGTCACCTTAACGCTTGGGGCCAACGTCCTGACTTTC. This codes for CASSWVTLTLGANVLTF.

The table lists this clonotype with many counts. The CDR3 nucleotides read TGCGCCAGCAGCAGGGACACCAGAAACACCATATATTTT. Encoded protein: CASSRDTRNTIYF. The rearrangement uses TRBV4-3 and TRBJ1-3; weak D call: TRBD1 (6 bases). V gave up 5 bases and J gave up 5 bases, with 10 bases separating them. The CDR3 has 13 amino acids. Germline CDR1 reads LGHNA; CDR2 reads YSLEER.

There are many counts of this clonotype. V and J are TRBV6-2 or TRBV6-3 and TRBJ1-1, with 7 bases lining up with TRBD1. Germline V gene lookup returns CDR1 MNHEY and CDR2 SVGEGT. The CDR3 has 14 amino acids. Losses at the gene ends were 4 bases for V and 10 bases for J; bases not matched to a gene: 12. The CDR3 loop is CASSLGQIVPGAFF. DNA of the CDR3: TGTGCCAGCAGTTTGGGACAGATAGTTCCCGGAGCTTTCTTT.

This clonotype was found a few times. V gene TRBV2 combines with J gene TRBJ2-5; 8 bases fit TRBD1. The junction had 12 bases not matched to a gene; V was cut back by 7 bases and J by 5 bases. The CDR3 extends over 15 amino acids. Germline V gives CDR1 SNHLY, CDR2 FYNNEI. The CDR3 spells CASTRDRYLQETQYF. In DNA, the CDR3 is TGTGCCAGCACCCGGGACAGGTACCTTCAGGAGACCCAGTACTTC.

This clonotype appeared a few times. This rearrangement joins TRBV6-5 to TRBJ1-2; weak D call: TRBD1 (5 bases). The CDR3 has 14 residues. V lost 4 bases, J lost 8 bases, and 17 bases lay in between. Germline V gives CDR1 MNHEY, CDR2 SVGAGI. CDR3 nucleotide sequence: TGTGCCAGCAGTTTTGACAGCATCCTGAGAGGCTACACCTTC. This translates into CASSFDSILRGYTF.

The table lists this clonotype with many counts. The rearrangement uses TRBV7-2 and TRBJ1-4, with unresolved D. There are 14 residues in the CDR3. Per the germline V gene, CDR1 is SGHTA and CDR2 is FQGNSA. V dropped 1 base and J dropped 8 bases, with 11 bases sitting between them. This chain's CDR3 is CASSLGVGVEKLFF. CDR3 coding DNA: TGTGCCAGCAGCTTAGGGGTCGGAGTCGAAAAACTGTTTTTT.

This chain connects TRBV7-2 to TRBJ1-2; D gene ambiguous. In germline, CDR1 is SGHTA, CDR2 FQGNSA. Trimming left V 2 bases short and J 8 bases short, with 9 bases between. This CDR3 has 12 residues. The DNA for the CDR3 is TGTGCCAGCAGCTTAAACGCCCAAGGCTACACCTTC. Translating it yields CASSLNAQGYTF.

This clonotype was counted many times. This CDR3 reads CASRDRRSYNSPLHF. The CDR3 region has the DNA TGTGCCAGCCGGGACCGACGCTCCTATAATTCACCCCTCCACTTT. The J gene is TRBJ1-6, the V gene TRBV7-9, with D perhaps matching TRBD1 (5 bases). Germline V gene sequence: CDR1 SEHNR, CDR2 FQNEAQ (reference sequence). Trimming shortened V by 8 bases and J by 0 bases, and 11 bases separated the two germline ends. This CDR3 has 15 residues.

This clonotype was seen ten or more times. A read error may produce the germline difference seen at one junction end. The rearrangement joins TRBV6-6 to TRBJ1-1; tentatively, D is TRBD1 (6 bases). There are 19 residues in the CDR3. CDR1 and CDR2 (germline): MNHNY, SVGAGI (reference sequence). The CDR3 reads CASSYSRGGLGIMNTKAFF. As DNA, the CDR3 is TGTGCCAGCAGTTATTCCCGGGGGGGGCTCGGAATAATGAACACTAAAGCTTTCTTT.

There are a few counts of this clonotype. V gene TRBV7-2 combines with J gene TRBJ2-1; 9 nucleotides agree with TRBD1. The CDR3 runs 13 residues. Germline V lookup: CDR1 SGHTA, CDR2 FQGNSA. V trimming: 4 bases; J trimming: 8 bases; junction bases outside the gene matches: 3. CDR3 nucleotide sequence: TGTGCCAGCAGCTCACAGGGGGCGCATGAGCAGTTCTTC. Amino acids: CASSSQGAHEQFF.

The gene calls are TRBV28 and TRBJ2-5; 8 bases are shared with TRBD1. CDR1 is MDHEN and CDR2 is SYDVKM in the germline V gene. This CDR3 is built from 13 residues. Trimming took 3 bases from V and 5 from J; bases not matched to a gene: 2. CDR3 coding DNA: TGTGCCAGCAGTTTGGACAGGGTGGAGACCCAGTACTTC. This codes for CASSLDRVETQYF.

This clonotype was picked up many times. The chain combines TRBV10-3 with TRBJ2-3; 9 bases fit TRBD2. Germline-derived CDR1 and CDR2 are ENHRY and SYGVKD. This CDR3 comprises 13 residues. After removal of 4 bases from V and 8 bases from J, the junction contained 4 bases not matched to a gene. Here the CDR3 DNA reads TGTGCCATCAGTGGGACTAGCGAGGGTACGCAGTATTTT. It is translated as CAISGTSEGTQYF.

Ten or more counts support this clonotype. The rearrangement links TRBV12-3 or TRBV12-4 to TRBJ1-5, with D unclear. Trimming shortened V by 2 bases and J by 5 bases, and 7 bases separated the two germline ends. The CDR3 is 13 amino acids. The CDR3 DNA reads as TGTGCCAGCAGTTTAAGAGGGCATCAGCCCCAGCATTTT. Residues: CASSLRGHQPQHF.

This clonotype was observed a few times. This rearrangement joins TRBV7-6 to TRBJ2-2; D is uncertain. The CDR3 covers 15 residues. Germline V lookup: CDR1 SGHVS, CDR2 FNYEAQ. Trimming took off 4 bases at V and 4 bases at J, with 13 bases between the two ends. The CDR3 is CASSSGLWSTGELFF. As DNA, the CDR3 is TGTGCCAGCAGCTCCGGGCTCTGGTCCACCGGGGAGCTGTTTTTT. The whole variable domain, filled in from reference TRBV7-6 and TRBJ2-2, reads GAGVSQSPRYKVTKRGQDVALRCDPISGHVSLYWYRQALGQGPEFLTYFNYEAQQDKSGLPNDRFSAERPEGSISTLTIQRTEQRDSAMYRCASSSGLWSTGELFFGEGSRLTVL.

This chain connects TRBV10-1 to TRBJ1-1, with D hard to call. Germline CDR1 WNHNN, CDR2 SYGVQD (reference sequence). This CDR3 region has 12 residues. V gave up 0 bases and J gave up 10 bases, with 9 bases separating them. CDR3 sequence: CASSESSGGAFF. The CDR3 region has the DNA TGCGCCAGCAGTGAGTCGAGCGGTGGAGCTTTCTTT.

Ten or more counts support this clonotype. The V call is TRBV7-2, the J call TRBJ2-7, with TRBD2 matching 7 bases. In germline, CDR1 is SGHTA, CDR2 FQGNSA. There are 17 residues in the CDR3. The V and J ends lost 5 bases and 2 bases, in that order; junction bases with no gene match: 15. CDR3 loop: CASSPTAVGGRAYEQYF. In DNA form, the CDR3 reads TGTGCCAGCAGCCCCACGGCTGTGGGAGGGAGGGCCTACGAGCAGTACTTC.

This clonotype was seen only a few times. Here the CDR3 reads CASSEVEGFSDPTEAFF. In nucleotides, the CDR3 is TGTGCCAGCAGTGAAGTCGAGGGGTTTTCCGATCCCACTGAAGCTTTCTTT. The chain couples TRBV6-1 to TRBJ1-1, with D perhaps matching TRBD1 (5 bases). The CDR3 sequence is 17 residues long. V was cut by 1 base and J by 4 bases, with 19 bases left in between. The germline CDR1 and CDR2 sequences are MNHNS and SASEGT.

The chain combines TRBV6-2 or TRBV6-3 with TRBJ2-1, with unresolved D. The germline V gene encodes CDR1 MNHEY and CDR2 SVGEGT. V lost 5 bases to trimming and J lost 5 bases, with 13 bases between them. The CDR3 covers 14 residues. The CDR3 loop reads CASSPDGWDNEQFF. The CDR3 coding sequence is TGTGCCAGCAGTCCCGATGGCTGGGACAATGAGCAGTTCTTC.

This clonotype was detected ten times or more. CDR3 in amino acids: CASSLNPGRDNSPLHF. CDR3 DNA sequence: TGTGCCAGCAGCCTCAACCCGGGGCGAGATAATTCACCCCTCCACTTT. The chain recombines TRBV4-2 with TRBJ1-6; possible D gene TRBD1, 5 bases. This CDR3 region has 16 residues. Germline V gene lookup returns CDR1 LGHNA and CDR2 YNFKEQ. V dropped 4 bases and J dropped 5 bases, with 15 bases sitting between them.